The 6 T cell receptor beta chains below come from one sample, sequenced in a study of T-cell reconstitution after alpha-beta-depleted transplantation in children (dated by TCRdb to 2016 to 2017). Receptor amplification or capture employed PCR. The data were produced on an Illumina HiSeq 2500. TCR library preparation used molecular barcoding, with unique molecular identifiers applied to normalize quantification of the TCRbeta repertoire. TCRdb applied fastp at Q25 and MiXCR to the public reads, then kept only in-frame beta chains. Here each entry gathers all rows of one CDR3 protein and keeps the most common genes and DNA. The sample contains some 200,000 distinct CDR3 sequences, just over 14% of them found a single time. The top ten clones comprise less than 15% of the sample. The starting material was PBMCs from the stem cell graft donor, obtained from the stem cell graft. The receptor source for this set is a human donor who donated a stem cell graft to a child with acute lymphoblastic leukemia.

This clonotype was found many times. The chain's CDR3 is CASSPGTSGETDTQYF. The CDR3 DNA follows: TGTGCCAGCAGCCCCGGGACTAGCGGAGAAACAGATACGCAGTATTTT. The rearrangement joins TRBV7-6 to TRBJ2-3, with 11 bases aligning to TRBD2. The CDR3 loop spans 16 amino acids. CDR1 and CDR2 (germline): SGHVS, FNYEAQ. Germline trimming cut 5 bases from V and 3 bases from J; bases unmatched to any gene: 7.

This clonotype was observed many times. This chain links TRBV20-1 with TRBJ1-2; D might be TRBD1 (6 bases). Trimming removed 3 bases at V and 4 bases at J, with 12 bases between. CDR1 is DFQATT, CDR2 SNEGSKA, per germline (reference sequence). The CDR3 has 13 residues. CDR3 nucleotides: TGCAGTGCTAGGGCTAGGGGGGCCTATGGCTACACCTTC. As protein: CSARARGAYGYTF.

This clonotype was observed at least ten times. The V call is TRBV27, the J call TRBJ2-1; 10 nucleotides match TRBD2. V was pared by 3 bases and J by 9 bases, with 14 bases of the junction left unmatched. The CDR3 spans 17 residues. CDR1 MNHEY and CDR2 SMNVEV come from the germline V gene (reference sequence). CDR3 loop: CASSFRLLSSGSGEQFF. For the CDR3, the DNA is TGTGCCAGCAGTTTTCGGTTGTTGTCTAGCGGGAGTGGTGAGCAGTTCTTC.

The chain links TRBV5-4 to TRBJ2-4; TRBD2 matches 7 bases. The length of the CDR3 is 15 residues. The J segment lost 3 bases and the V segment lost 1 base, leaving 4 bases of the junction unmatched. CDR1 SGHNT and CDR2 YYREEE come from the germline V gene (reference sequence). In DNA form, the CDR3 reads TGTGCCAGCAGCTTGAAGGCTAGCGGCAAAAACATTCAGTACTTC. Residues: CASSLKASGKNIQYF.

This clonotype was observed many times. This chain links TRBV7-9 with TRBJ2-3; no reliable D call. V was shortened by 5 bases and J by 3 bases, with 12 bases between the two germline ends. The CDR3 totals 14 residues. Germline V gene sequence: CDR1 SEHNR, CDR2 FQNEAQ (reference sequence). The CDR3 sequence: CASSRGPSTDTQYF. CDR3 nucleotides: TGTGCCAGCAGCCGTGGGCCCTCTACAGATACGCAGTATTTT.

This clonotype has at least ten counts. CDR3 loop: CAIGKQEGPYEQYF. CDR3 nucleotide sequence: TGTGCCATCGGCAAACAGGAGGGCCCCTACGAGCAGTACTTC. The V gene is TRBV10-3, the J gene TRBJ2-7, with a possible D match to TRBD2 (6 bases). This CDR3 contains 14 residues. Germline loops: CDR1 ENHRY, CDR2 SYGVKD. Trimming took off 8 bases at V and 2 bases at J, with 16 bases between the two ends.